This T cell receptor beta chain was sequenced for a study of T cells expressing NK-cell markers. After re-calling the 5' RACE reads, TCRdb lists one entry per CDR3 protein, DNA absent. This sample contains more than 400,000 distinct CDR3 sequences. The CDR3 consists of 14 residues. Germline assignment: CDR1 MNHNS and CDR2 SASEGT. This clonotype was obtained from a woman aged 18 to 75 in good health. The rearrangement links TRBV6-1 to TRBJ2-2; no DNA is available, so the TRBD2 call from TCRdb remains unchecked. Specimen: blood T cells: a sorted CD56 or NKG2C T cell subset, CD4+ or CD8+ T cells, or bulk PBMC T cells (not recorded which). The CDR3 is CASSRGIDTGELFF.